The entry below gives a single T cell receptor (beta chain) sequence along with its context. The V end was cut by 5 bases, the J end by 2 bases, with 7 bases between. CDR1 is LNHDA, CDR2 SQIVND, per germline (reference sequence). The CDR3 totals 13 residues. The data derive from a study of OX40 agonist ivuxolimab in advanced cancers. Sequencing used immunoSEQ multiplex PCR; TCRdb keeps in-frame clones, though not all of them. This table has roughly 76,000 clones, 85% to 95% appearing once. Patients who had autoimmune disease history or got systemic immunosuppression were left out. The sequencing used CD4+ or CD8+ T cells sorted from blood, collected in a trial of the OX40 agonist ivuxolimab. This sequence joins TRBV19 and TRBJ2-1; a weak D match, TRBD2 (5 bases). The source of this sequence is an adult with an advanced solid tumor such as melanoma, head and neck, liver or kidney cancer. The CDR3, as DNA: TGTGCCAGTAGTTCCGGGGCCTACAATGAGCAGTTCTTC. This gives the protein CASSSGAYNEQFF.